This paragraph reports one T cell receptor (beta chain). Its matching antigen is unknown. The sample originates from a study of T-cell memory formation after mild COVID-19. Regarding the study as a whole: Memory sampled before infection contained some responding clones, suggesting cross-reactive memory joined.

CDR3 length equals 16 residues. The ends lost 1 base at V and 2 bases at J; junction bases unmatched: 2. CDR1 and CDR2 from the germline V gene are MGHRA and YSYEKL. TCR alpha and TCR beta cDNA libraries with sample barcodes and UMIs came from 5'RACE using constant-segment primers. Via MiXCR, TCRdb re-called the 5' RACE reads, giving one row per CDR3 protein. The sample has some 88,000 distinct CDR3 sequences, approximately 23% seen once. The genes are TRBV4-1 and TRBJ1-5, with 10 bases fitting TRBD1. The TCR sequence derives from a man aged 18 to 30 who had mild COVID-19 (a few samples of this study predate the infection). Cell type and time point are not known. Sequencing used PBMCs or a T cell subset sorted from them (not recorded which). CDR3 sequence (DNA): TGCGCCAGCAGCCAAGCCGGGACAGGGGGCAATCAGCCCCAGCATTTT. Its translation is CASSQAGTGGNQPQHF.